The sequence of this TCR beta chain was determined in a study of cytomegalovirus exposure and HLA in healthy donors. Study-wide results and limits: The study recorded more than 150 TCR beta chains that were cytomegalovirus-associated. It was found in a later analysis that first-cohort TCR clusters tended to co-occur in the 100 to 150 validation repertoires.

Some clones are missing from TCRdb's copy, which holds only in-frame ones; the method was immunoSEQ multiplex PCR. The sample lists 200,000 to 250,000 clones, roughly 88% seen once, with about 14% in the top ten. This clone was recorded only once. Its target is not known. Germline CDR1 is SQVTM and CDR2 is ANQGSEA. This CDR3 has 13 amino acids. V was cut by 7 bases and J by 2 bases, with 15 bases left in between. Sequencing used PBMCs. This sequence originates from a woman aged 30 to 39 in good health and CMV-seropositive. The chain is built from TRBV29-1 and TRBJ2-7; D call uncertain. The CDR3 bases are TGCAGCGCTGCCACCCTTTACGCCTACGAGCAGTACTTC. Translated: CSAATLYAYEQYF.